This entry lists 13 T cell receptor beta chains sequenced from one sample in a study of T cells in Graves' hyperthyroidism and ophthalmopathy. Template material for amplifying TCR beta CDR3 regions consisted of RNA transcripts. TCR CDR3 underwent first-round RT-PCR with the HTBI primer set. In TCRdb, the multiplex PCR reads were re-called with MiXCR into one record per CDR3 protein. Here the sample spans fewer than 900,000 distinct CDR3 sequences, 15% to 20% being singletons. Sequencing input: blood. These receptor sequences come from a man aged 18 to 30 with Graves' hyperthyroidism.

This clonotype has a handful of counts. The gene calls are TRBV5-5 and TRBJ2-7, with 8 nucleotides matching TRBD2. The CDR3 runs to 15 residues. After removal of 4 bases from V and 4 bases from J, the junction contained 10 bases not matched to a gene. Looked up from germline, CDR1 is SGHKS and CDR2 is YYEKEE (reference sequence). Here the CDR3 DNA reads TGTGCCAGCAGCCCAGTTCCGGGAGGGCCTTACGAGCAGTACTTC. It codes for CASSPVPGGPYEQYF.

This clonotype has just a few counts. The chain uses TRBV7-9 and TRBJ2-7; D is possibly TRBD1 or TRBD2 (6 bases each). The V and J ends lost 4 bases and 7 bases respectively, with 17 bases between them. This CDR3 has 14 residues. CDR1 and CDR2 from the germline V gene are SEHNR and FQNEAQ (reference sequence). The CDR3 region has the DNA TGTGCCAGCAGCTCCTTCGGGGGCTCTTGGGAGCAGTACTTC. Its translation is CASSSFGGSWEQYF.

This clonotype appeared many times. Written as DNA, the CDR3 is TGTGCCAGCAGCTTGGCTATGGTCTACAATGAGCAGTTCTTC. Encoded protein: CASSLAMVYNEQFF. The chain combines TRBV5-8 with TRBJ2-1; no firm D call. Germline CDR1 is SGHTS and CDR2 is YDEGEE. This CDR3 has 14 residues. The ends were cut back, 0 bases at V and 3 bases at J, with 7 bases in the middle.

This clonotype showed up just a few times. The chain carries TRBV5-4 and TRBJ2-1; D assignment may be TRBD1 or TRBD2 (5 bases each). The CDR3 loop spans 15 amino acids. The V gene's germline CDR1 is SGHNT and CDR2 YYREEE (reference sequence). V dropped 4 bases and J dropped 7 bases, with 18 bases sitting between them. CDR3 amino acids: CASSPRDGLGNEQFF. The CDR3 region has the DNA TGTGCCAGCAGCCCCCGGGACGGTTTAGGGAATGAGCAGTTCTTC.

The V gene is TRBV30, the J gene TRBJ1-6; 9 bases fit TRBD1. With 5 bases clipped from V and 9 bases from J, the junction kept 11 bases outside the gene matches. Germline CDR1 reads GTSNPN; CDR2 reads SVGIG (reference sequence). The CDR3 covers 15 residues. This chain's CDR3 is CAWETSGTGTSPLHF. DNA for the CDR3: TGTGCCTGGGAGACCTCCGGGACAGGGACTTCACCCCTCCACTTT.

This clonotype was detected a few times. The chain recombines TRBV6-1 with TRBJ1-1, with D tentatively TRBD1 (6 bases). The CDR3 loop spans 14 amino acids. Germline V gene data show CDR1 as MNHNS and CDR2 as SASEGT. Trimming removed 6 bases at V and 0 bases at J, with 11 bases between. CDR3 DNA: TGTGCCAGCAGAAGGGGGGGCATGAACACTGAAGCTTTCTTT. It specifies CASRRGGMNTEAFF.

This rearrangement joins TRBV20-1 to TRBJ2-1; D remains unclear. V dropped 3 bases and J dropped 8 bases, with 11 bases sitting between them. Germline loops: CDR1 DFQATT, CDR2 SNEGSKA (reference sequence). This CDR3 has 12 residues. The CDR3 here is CSASTSYDEQFF. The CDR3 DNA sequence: TGCAGTGCTAGCACCAGCTATGATGAGCAGTTCTTC.

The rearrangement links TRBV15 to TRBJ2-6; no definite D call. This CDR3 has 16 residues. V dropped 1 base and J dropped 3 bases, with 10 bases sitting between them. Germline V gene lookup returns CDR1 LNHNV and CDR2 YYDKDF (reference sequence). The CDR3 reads CATSRVPLFGANVLTF. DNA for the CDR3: TGTGCCACCAGCAGAGTTCCCCTCTTTGGGGCCAACGTCCTGACTTTC.

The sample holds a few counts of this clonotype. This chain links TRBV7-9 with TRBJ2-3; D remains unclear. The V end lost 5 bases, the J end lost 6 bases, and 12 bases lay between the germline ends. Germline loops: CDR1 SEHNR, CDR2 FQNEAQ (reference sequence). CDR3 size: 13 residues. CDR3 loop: CASSVGFGDTQYF. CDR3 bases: TGTGCCAGCAGCGTAGGGTTCGGTGATACGCAGTATTTT. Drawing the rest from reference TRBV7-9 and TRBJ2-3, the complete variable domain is DTGVSQNPRHKITKRGQNVTFRCDPISEHNRLYWYRQTLGQGPEFLTYFQNEAQLEKSRLLSDRFSAERPKGSFSTLEIQRTEQGDSAMYLCASSVGFGDTQYFGPGTRLTVL.

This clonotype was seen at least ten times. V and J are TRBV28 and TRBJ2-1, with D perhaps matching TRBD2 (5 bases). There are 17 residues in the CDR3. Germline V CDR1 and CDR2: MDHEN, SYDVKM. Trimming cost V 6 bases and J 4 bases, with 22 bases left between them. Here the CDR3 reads CASSPPVRSSRYNEQFF. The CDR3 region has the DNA TGTGCCAGCAGCCCCCCAGTCCGTTCTAGCCGATACAATGAGCAGTTCTTC.

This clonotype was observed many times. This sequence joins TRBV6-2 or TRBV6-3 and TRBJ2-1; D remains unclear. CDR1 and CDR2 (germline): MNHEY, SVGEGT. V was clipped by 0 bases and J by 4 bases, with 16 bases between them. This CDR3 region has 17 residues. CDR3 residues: CASSYSLPTNPYNEQFF. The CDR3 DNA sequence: TGTGCCAGCAGTTACTCCCTTCCCACAAATCCTTACAATGAGCAGTTCTTC.

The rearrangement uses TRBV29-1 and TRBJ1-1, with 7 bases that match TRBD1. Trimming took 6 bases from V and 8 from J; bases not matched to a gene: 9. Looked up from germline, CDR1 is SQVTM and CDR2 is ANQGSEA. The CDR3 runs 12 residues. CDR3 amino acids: CSVETGPREAFF. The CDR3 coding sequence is TGCAGCGTGGAGACAGGGCCTCGCGAAGCTTTCTTT. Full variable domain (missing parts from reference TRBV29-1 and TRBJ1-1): SAVISQKPSRDICQRGTSLTIQCQVDSQVTMMFWYRQQPGQSLTLIATANQGSEATYESGFVIDKFPISRPNLTFSTLTVSNMSPEDSSIYLCSVETGPREAFFGQGTRLTVV.

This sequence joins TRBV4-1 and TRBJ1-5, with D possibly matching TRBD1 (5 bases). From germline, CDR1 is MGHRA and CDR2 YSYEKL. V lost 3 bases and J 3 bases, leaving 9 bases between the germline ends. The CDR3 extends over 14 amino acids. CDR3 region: CASSQTQVNQPQHF. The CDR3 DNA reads TGCGCCAGCAGCCAGACACAGGTCAATCAGCCCCAGCATTTT.